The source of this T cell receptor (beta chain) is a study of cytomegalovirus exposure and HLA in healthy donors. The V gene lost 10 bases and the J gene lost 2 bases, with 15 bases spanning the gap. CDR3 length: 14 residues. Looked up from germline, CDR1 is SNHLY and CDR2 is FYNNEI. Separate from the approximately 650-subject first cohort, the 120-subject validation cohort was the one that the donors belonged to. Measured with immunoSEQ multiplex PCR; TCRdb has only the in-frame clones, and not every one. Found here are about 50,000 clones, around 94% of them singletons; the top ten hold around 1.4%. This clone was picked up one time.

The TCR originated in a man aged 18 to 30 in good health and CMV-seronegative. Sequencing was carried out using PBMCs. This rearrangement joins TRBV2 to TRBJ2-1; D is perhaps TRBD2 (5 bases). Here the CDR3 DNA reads TGTGCCACCTTGAAAGCGGAGACCTACAATGAGCAGTTCTTC. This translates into CATLKAETYNEQFF. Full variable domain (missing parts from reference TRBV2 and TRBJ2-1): EPEVTQTPSHQVTQMGQEVILRCVPISNHLYFYWYRQILGQKVEFLVSFYNNEISEKSEIFDDQFSVERPDGSNFTLKIRSTKLEDSAMYFCATLKAETYNEQFFGPGTRLTVL.